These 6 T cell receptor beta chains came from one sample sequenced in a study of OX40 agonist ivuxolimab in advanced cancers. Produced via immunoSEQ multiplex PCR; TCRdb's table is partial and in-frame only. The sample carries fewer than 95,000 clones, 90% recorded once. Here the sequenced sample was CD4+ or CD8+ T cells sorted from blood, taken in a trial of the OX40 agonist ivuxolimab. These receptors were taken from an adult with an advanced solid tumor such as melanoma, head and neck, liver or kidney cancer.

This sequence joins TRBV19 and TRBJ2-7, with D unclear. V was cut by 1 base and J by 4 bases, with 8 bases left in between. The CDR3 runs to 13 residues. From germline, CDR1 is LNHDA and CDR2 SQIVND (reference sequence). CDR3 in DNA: TGTGCCAGTAGTATAGCCCTTAGGTACGAGCAGTACTTC. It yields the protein CASSIALRYEQYF.

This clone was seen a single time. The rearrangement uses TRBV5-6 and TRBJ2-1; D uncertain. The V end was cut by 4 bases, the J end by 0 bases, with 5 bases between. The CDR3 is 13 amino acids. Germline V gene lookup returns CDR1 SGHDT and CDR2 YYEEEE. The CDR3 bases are TGTGCCAGCAGCAGGAGCTCCTACAATGAGCAGTTCTTC. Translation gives CASSRSSYNEQFF.

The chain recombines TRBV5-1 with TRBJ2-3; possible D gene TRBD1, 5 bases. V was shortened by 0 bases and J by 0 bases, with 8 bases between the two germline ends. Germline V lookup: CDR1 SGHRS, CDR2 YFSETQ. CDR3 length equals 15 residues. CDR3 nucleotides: TGCGCCAGCAGCTTGGCCAGGGTCAGCACAGATACGCAGTATTTT. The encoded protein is CASSLARVSTDTQYF.

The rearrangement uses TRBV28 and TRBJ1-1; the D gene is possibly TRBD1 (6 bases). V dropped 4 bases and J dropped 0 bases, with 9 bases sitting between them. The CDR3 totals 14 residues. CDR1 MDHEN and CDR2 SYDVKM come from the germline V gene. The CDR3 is CASSSGQMNTEAFF. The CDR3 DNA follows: TGTGCCAGCAGTTCAGGACAGATGAACACTGAAGCTTTCTTT.

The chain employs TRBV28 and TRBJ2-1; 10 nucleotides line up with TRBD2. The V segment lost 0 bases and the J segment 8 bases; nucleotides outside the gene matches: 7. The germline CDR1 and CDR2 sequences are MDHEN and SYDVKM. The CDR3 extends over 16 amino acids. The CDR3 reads CASSLWASGSNDEQFF. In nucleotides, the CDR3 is TGTGCCAGCAGTTTATGGGCTAGCGGGAGTAATGATGAGCAGTTCTTC.

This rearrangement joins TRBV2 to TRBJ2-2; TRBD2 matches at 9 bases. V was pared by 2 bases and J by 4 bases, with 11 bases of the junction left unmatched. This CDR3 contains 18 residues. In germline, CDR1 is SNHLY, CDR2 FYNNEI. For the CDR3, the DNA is TGTGCCAGCAGTGAACGAGGTAGCGGGAGTACGGGCACCGGGGAGCTGTTTTTT. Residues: CASSERGSGSTGTGELFF.